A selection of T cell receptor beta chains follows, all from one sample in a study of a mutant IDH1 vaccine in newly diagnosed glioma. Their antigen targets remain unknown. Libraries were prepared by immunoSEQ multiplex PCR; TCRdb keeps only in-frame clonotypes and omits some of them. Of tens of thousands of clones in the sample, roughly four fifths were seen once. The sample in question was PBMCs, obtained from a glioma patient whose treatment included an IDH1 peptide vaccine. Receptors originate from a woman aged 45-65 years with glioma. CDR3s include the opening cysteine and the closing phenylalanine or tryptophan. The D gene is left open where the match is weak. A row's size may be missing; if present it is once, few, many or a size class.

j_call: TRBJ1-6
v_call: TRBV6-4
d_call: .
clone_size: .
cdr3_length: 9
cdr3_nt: TGTGCCAGCACTATACCCCTCCACTTT
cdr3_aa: CASTIPLHF

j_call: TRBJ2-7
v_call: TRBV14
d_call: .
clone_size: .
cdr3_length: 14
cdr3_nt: TGTGCCAGCAGCCTTGGGGGGGGCTCCCACGAGCAGTACTTC
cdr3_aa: CASSLGGGSHEQYF

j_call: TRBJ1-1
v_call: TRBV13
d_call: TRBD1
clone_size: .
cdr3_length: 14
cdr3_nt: TGTGCCAGCAGCTTTAAGGGGGCGAGCACTGAAGCTTTCTTT
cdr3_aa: CASSFKGASTEAFF

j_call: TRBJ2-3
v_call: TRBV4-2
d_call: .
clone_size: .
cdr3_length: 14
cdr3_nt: TGTGCCAGCAGCCAAGGCACTGCGCCAGATACGCAGTATTTT
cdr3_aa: CASSQGTAPDTQYF

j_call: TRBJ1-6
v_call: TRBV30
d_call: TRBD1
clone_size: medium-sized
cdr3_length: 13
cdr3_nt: TGTGCCTGTCCAGACAGGGGCAATTCACCCCTCCACTTT
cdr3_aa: CACPDRGNSPLHF

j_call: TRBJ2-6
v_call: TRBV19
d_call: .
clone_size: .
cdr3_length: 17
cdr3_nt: TGTGCCAGTAGCTTACAGGGTTCCGCCTCTGGGGCCAACGTCCTGACTTTC
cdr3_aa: CASSLQGSASGANVLTF

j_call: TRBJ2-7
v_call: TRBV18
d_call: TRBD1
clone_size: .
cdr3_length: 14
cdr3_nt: TGTGCCAGCTCACTCGGGACAGGGGGCTACGAGCAGTACTTC
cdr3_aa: CASSLGTGGYEQYF

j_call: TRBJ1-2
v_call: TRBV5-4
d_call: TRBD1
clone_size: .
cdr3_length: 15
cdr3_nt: TGTGCCAGCAGCTTGGCCAATAGGGACAGCCTTGGCTACACCTTC
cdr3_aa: CASSLANRDSLGYTF

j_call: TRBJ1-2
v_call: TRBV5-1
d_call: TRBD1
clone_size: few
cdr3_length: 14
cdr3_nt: TGCGCCAGCAGCCCGACAGGGGTGGAGTATGGCTACACCTTC
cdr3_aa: CASSPTGVEYGYTF

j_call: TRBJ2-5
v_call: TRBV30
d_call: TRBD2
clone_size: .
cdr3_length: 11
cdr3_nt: TGTGCCTGCCGGGGGGGGGAGACCCAGTACTTC
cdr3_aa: CACRGGETQYF

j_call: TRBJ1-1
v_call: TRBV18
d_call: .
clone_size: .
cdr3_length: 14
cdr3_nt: TGTGCCAGCTCACCACAGGGGGGGGAGACTGAAGCTTTCTTT
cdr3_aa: CASSPQGGETEAFF

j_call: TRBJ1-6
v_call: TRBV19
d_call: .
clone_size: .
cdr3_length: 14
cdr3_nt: TGTGCCAGTAGTCCTTTACGGGCCAATTCACCCCTCCACTTT
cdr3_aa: CASSPLRANSPLHF

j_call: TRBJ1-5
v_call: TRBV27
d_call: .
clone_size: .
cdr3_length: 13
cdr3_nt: TGTGCCACCGGGGGGACCAGCAATCAGCCCCAGCATTTT
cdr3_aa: CATGGTSNQPQHF

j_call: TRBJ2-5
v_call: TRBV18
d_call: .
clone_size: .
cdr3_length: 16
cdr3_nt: TGTGCCAGCTCCTCCGGAGACAGAAAAAAACAAGAGACCCAGTACTTC
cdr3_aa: CASSSGDRKKQETQYF

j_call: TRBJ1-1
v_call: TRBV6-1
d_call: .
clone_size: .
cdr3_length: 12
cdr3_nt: TGTGCCAGCAGTGACTCGGGCTATGAAGCTTTCTTT
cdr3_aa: CASSDSGYEAFF

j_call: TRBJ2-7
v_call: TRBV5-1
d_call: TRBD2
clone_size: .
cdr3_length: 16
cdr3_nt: TGCGCCAGCAGCGTATCTAGCGGGGGGCAAGGCTACGAGCAGTACTTC
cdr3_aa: CASSVSSGGQGYEQYF

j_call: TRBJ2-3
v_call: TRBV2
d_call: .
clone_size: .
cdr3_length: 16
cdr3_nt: TGTGCCAGCGCGCCGAGGGGGTACAGAAACACAGATACGCAGTATTTT
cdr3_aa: CASAPRGYRNTDTQYF

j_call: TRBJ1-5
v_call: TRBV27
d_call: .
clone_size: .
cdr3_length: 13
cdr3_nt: TGTGCCAGCAGTTTATTGGCCAATCAGCCCCAGCATTTT
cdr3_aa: CASSLLANQPQHF

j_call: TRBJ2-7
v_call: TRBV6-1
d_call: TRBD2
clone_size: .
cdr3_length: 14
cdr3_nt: TGTGCCAGCAGTCGCCCTAGCGGCTCCTACGAGCAGTACTTC
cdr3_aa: CASSRPSGSYEQYF

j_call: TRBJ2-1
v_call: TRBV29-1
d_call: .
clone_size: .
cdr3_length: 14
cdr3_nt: TGCAGCGTTGGGAACGGACACTGGAGAGATGAGCAGTTCTTC
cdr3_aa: CSVGNGHWRDEQFF

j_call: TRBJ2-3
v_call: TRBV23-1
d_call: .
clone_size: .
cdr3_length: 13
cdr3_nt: TGCGCCAGCAGTCGTGGGGAAACAGATACGCAGTATTTT
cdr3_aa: CASSRGETDTQYF

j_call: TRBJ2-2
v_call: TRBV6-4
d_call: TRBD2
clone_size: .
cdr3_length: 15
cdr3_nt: TGTGCCAGCAGTGAACTAGCGGGAGACACCGGGGAGCTGTTTTTT
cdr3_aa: CASSELAGDTGELFF

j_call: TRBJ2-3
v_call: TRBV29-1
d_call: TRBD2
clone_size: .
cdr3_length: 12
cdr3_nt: TGCAGCGTTGAAATAGCGGGAGATACGCAGTATTTT
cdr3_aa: CSVEIAGDTQYF